What follows are 30 T cell receptor beta chains derived from one specimen sequenced in a study of blood T cell repertoires in COVID-19. Profiled with immunoSEQ multiplex PCR; TCRdb holds only in-frame clones, not every one. Among approximately 240,000 clones listed, over 75% were seen once. Material for sequencing was peripheral blood. All receptors come from a woman between 35 and 50 years old who had recovered from COVID-19.

The rearrangement uses TRBV6-1 and TRBJ2-5, with a weak D call TRBD2 (7 bases). Germline V gene lookup returns CDR1 MNHNS and CDR2 SASEGT. V shed 2 bases and J shed 5 bases, with 15 bases lying between them. This CDR3 spans 15 amino acids. CDR3 sequence reads: CASSEPPGGRETQYF. For the CDR3, the DNA is TGTGCCAGCAGTGAACCCCCGGGGGGCAGGGAGACCCAGTACTTC.

The chain uses TRBV7-2 and TRBJ1-1; tentative D call: TRBD1 (5 bases). V lost 2 bases and J 6 bases, leaving 10 bases between the germline ends. CDR1 and CDR2 from the germline V gene are SGHTA and FQGNSA. The CDR3 consists of 13 residues. The CDR3, as DNA: TGTGCCAGCAGCTTACAGGGATTTTCTGAAGCTTTCTTT. As protein: CASSLQGFSEAFF.

The count of this clone is one. The genes are TRBV2 and TRBJ1-2; tentative D call: TRBD1 (6 bases). V lost 5 bases, J lost 0 bases, and 7 bases lay in between. CDR1 and CDR2 (germline): SNHLY, FYNNEI. This CDR3 region has 13 residues. CDR3 loop: CASSRTANYGYTF. The CDR3 DNA is TGTGCCAGCAGTCGGACAGCTAACTATGGCTACACCTTC. Combining the CDR3 with reference TRBV2 and TRBJ1-2 gives the whole variable domain EPEVTQTPSHQVTQMGQEVILRCVPISNHLYFYWYRQILGQKVEFLVSFYNNEISEKSEIFDDQFSVERPDGSNFTLKIRSTKLEDSAMYFCASSRTANYGYTFGSGTRLTVV.

The chain couples TRBV24-1 to TRBJ2-6; 7 nucleotides align to TRBD1. The J segment lost 4 bases and the V segment lost 9 bases, leaving 11 bases of the junction unmatched. Germline V gene sequence: CDR1 KGHDR, CDR2 SFDVKD. The CDR3 length is 16 residues. CDR3 sequence: CATSPVKGAGANVLTF. The CDR3 DNA follows: TGTGCCACCTCCCCTGTGAAGGGGGCCGGGGCCAACGTCCTGACTTTC.

This clone was seen once. The V call is TRBV13, the J call TRBJ2-3; a weak D match, TRBD2 (5 bases). Looked up from germline, CDR1 is PRHDT and CDR2 is FYEKMQ (reference sequence). Trimming left V 2 bases short and J 2 bases short, with 14 bases between. The CDR3 totals 16 residues. CDR3 loop: CASSLKPSGPTDTQYF. The CDR3 nucleotides are TGTGCCAGCAGCTTAAAGCCCAGCGGTCCCACAGATACGCAGTATTTT.

The chain joins TRBV7-2 to TRBJ1-6; 7 bases are shared with TRBD1. Trimming at V came to 3 bases and at J to 7 bases, leaving 9 bases not matched to a gene. The CDR3 is made up of 16 amino acids. Germline CDR1 is SGHTA and CDR2 is FQGNSA. The CDR3 loop is CASSFNRGSSNSPLHF. The CDR3 nucleotides are TGTGCCAGCAGCTTCAACAGGGGTTCCTCGAATTCACCCCTCCACTTT.

The J gene is TRBJ1-6, the V gene TRBV5-1, with 8 bases fitting TRBD1. Losses at the gene ends were 1 base for V and 3 bases for J; bases not matched to a gene: 6. The CDR3 extends over 17 amino acids. Germline V gene sequence: CDR1 SGHRS, CDR2 YFSETQ. Written as DNA, the CDR3 is TGCGCCAGCAGCTTGTTCGGACAGGGTTACTATAATTCACCCCTCCACTTT. Protein: CASSLFGQGYYNSPLHF.

This clone was counted a few times. The chain combines TRBV4-3 with TRBJ2-5; a weak D match, TRBD1 (6 bases). Germline CDR1 reads LGHNA; CDR2 reads YSLEER. The CDR3 contains 14 residues. Trimming pared 4 bases from V and 0 bases from J, leaving 9 bases between. The CDR3 DNA follows: TGCGCCAGCAGCCTCGACAGGTACCAAGAGACCCAGTACTTC. This translates into CASSLDRYQETQYF.

J is TRBJ1-5 and V is TRBV5-6, with 8 bases lining up with TRBD1. Germline V gene sequence: CDR1 SGHDT, CDR2 YYEEEE. There are 15 residues in the CDR3. Trimming took 4 bases from V and 7 from J; bases not matched to a gene: 10. The CDR3 sequence is CASSPWDRPGQPQHF. The CDR3 DNA is TGTGCCAGCAGCCCTTGGGACAGGCCAGGACAGCCCCAGCATTTT.

The chain combines TRBV10-3 with TRBJ2-1; TRBD1 agrees at 9 bases. After removal of 0 bases from V and 8 bases from J, the junction contained 8 bases not matched to a gene. There are 16 residues in the CDR3. Germline V lookup: CDR1 ENHRY, CDR2 SYGVKD. The CDR3 sequence: CAISESGTGSVDEQFF. The CDR3 nucleotides are TGTGCCATCAGTGAGTCGGGGACAGGGTCGGTTGATGAGCAGTTCTTC.

The V call is TRBV19, the J call TRBJ2-2; TRBD2 matches at 10 bases. The CDR3 runs to 14 residues. V dropped 9 bases and J dropped 9; count of bases not matched to a gene: 10. Germline V gene lookup returns CDR1 LNHDA and CDR2 SQIVND (reference sequence). DNA of the CDR3: TGTGCCAGCACCGGGACTAGCGATTATCGGGAGCTGTTTTTT. Amino acids: CASTGTSDYRELFF. Full variable domain (remainder filled in from reference TRBV19 and TRBJ2-2): DGGITQSPKYLFRKEGQNVTLSCEQNLNHDAMYWYRQDPGQGLRLIYYSQIVNDFQKGDIAEGYSVSREKKESFPLTVTSAQKNPTAFYLCASTGTSDYRELFFGEGSRLTVL.

The CDR3 here is CASSLQDRVYSNQPQHF. The CDR3, as DNA: TGTGCCAGCAGTCTCCAGGACAGGGTGTATAGCAATCAGCCCCAGCATTTT. J is TRBJ1-5 and V is TRBV28, with TRBD1 matching 8 bases. The CDR3 loop spans 17 amino acids. Germline trimming cut 5 bases from V and 0 bases from J; bases unmatched to any gene: 9. CDR1 is MDHEN and CDR2 is SYDVKM in the germline V gene.

The J gene is TRBJ1-4, the V gene TRBV5-4; 9 nucleotides align to TRBD1. Per germline, CDR1 SGHNT and CDR2 YYREEE (reference sequence). V trimming: 0 bases; J trimming: 5 bases; junction bases outside the gene matches: 2. The CDR3 extends over 15 amino acids. CDR3 sequence (DNA): TGTGCCAGCAGCTTGGGACAGGGGGACAATGAAAAACTGTTTTTT. It translates to CASSLGQGDNEKLFF.

The chain is built from TRBV4-2 and TRBJ1-3, with 10 bases lining up with TRBD1. CDR1 and CDR2 from the germline V gene are LGHNA and YNFKEQ. The V segment lost 1 base and the J segment 0 bases; nucleotides outside the gene matches: 24. This CDR3 has 24 amino acids. This chain's CDR3 is CASSQGPDRGRPDPLSPSGNTIYF. The CDR3 DNA reads TGTGCCAGCAGCCAAGGCCCTGACAGGGGGCGACCTGATCCGCTCTCGCCCTCTGGAAACACCATATATTTT.

The rearrangement links TRBV18 to TRBJ2-7; 7 bases fit TRBD1. The junction had 24 bases not matched to a gene; V was cut back by 11 bases and J by 5 bases. Germline V gene lookup returns CDR1 KGHSH and CDR2 LQKENI. The CDR3 spans 17 residues. The CDR3 sequence: CAPPRNRGGPMVNEQYF. The CDR3 nucleotides read TGTGCCCCACCCAGGAACAGGGGTGGTCCGATGGTCAACGAGCAGTACTTC.

V gene TRBV19 combines with J gene TRBJ2-5; 8 bases are shared with TRBD2. CDR3 length equals 15 residues. The ends lost 4 bases at V and 0 bases at J; junction bases unmatched: 4. Germline CDR1 LNHDA, CDR2 SQIVND (reference sequence). The CDR3 protein is CASSRVAGYQETQYF. The CDR3 DNA is TGTGCCAGTAGTAGAGTAGCGGGGTACCAAGAGACCCAGTACTTC.

The chain combines TRBV6-1 with TRBJ2-1; D perhaps matches TRBD1 (6 bases). Trimming stripped 1 base from V and 4 bases from J, with 11 bases between. Germline V lookup: CDR1 MNHNS, CDR2 SASEGT. There are 15 residues in the CDR3. The CDR3 reads CASSEGGLAYNEQFF. The CDR3 nucleotides are TGTGCCAGCAGTGAAGGGGGGCTAGCTTACAATGAGCAGTTCTTC.

The chain recombines TRBV7-9 with TRBJ1-6; 7 bases are shared with TRBD1. Per the germline V gene, CDR1 is SEHNR and CDR2 is FQNEAQ (reference sequence). Trimming removed 5 bases from V and 0 bases from J; junction bases left unmatched: 13. The CDR3 loop spans 19 amino acids. CDR3: CASSPTGPTASSYNSPLHF. CDR3 nucleotides: TGTGCCAGCAGCCCGACAGGGCCAACCGCGAGCTCCTATAATTCACCCCTCCACTTT.

The V call is TRBV5-1, the J call TRBJ1-1, with 11 bases aligning to TRBD1. CDR3 length equals 16 residues. The V gene end was trimmed by 4 bases and the J gene end by 4 bases; junction bases not matched to a gene: 9. CDR1 SGHRS and CDR2 YFSETQ come from the germline V gene. In DNA form, the CDR3 reads TGCGCCAGCAGCCTCATCGCGGACAGGGGGCGCACTGAAGCTTTCTTT. It specifies CASSLIADRGRTEAFF. Using reference TRBV5-1 and TRBJ1-1 for the parts outside the CDR3, the full variable domain is KAGVTQTPRYLIKTRGQQVTLSCSPISGHRSVSWYQQTPGQGLQFLFEYFSETQRNKGNFPGRFSGRQFSNSRSEMNVSTLELGDSALYLCASSLIADRGRTEAFFGQGTRLTVV.

This clone was recorded only once. The genes are TRBV7-2 and TRBJ2-5; 9 positions match TRBD1. This CDR3 has 14 residues. The V segment lost 5 bases and the J segment 4 bases; nucleotides outside the gene matches: 5. The germline V gene has CDR1 SGHTA and CDR2 FQGNSA. Here the CDR3 reads CASSPGQGPETQYF. DNA of the CDR3: TGTGCCAGCAGCCCGGGACAGGGACCAGAGACCCAGTACTTC.

CDR3 nucleotides: TGTGCCAGCAGGCACGGCGGGGCGGATGAAAAACTGTTTTTT. This encodes CASRHGGADEKLFF. This rearrangement joins TRBV27 to TRBJ1-4, with TRBD1 as a possible D gene (5 bases). Trimming cost V 6 bases and J 6 bases, with 14 bases left between them. The CDR3 loop spans 14 amino acids. Germline V gene lookup returns CDR1 MNHEY and CDR2 SMNVEV (reference sequence).

The V gene is TRBV4-1, the J gene TRBJ2-5; weak D call: TRBD1 (5 bases). The CDR3 runs 15 residues. CDR1 and CDR2 (germline): MGHRA, YSYEKL. V shed 0 bases and J shed 4 bases, with 12 bases lying between them. CDR3 DNA sequence: TGCGCCAGCAGCCAAGAAGGGGCTTTGAGAGAGACCCAGTACTTC. Translation: CASSQEGALRETQYF.

CDR3 amino acids: CASSGGTEETQYF. The CDR3 region has the DNA TGTGCCAGCTCAGGAGGGACAGAAGAGACCCAGTACTTC. The genes are TRBV18 and TRBJ2-5; weak D call: TRBD1 (7 bases). This CDR3 comprises 13 residues. Germline-derived CDR1 and CDR2 are KGHSH and LQKENI. The V end was cut by 5 bases, the J end by 3 bases, with 10 bases between.

To note about this clone: The sample contains more than one DNA sequence encoding this CDR3. V usage is TRBV7-2 and J usage is TRBJ1-3, with 9 bases aligning to TRBD1. With V trimmed by 5 bases and J by 4 bases, 3 bases remained unmatched. The germline CDR1 and CDR2 sequences are SGHTA and FQGNSA. This CDR3 contains 14 residues. The CDR3 spells CASSPGTGGNTIYF. The CDR3 region has the DNA TGTGCCAGCAGCCCCGGGACAGGGGGAAACACCATATATTTT.

The V gene is TRBV14, the J gene TRBJ2-7, with 8 bases aligning to TRBD1. CDR1 SGHDN and CDR2 FVKESK come from the germline V gene. V dropped 1 base and J dropped 3; count of bases not matched to a gene: 5. The CDR3 is made up of 15 amino acids. CDR3: CASSQGTGLFYEQYF. CDR3 nucleotide sequence: TGTGCCAGCAGCCAAGGGACAGGGTTGTTCTACGAGCAGTACTTC.

The V call is TRBV7-9, the J call TRBJ2-5; 11 bases fit TRBD2. Germline V CDR1 and CDR2: SEHNR, FQNEAQ (reference sequence). The CDR3 consists of 16 residues. The junction had 4 bases not matched to a gene; V was cut back by 2 bases and J by 2 bases. In DNA, the CDR3 is TGTGCCAGCAGCTTAAGTACTAGCGGGGGACAAGAGACCCAGTACTTC. Its protein product is CASSLSTSGGQETQYF.

The chain combines TRBV19 with TRBJ2-7, with D perhaps TRBD2 (5 bases). Trimming cost V 1 base and J 0 bases, with 7 bases left between them. From germline, CDR1 is LNHDA and CDR2 SQIVND (reference sequence). The CDR3 is made up of 14 amino acids. Here the CDR3 reads CASSIGGFSYEQYF. The CDR3 DNA is TGTGCCAGTAGTATAGGCGGGTTCTCCTACGAGCAGTACTTC.

V and J are TRBV21-1 and TRBJ2-7; the table names TRBD1, a call not compared with the DNA. TRBV21-1 is tagged as a pseudogene. The CDR3 length is 13 residues. This CDR3 reads CASSNNRGPEQYF. CDR3 DNA: TGTGCCAGCAGCAACAACAGGGGTCCCGAGCAGTACTTC.

The chain recombines TRBV19 with TRBJ1-5, with D maybe TRBD1 (6 bases). The germline V gene encodes CDR1 LNHDA and CDR2 SQIVND (reference sequence). CDR3 length: 16 residues. Trimming stripped 5 bases from V and 6 bases from J, with 20 bases between. In DNA, the CDR3 is TGTGCCAGTAGTCCTAGAACAGGGCAAGAGAGTCAGCCCCAGCATTTT. Translation: CASSPRTGQESQPQHF.

The chain has TRBV7-2 and TRBJ1-2; TRBD1 matches 8 bases. The CDR3 runs 14 residues. Losses at the gene ends were 4 bases for V and 4 bases for J; bases not matched to a gene: 5. Germline values: CDR1 SGHTA, CDR2 FQGNSA. The CDR3 reads CASSSDRGIYGYTF. The CDR3 nucleotides read TGTGCCAGCAGCTCAGACAGGGGCATCTATGGCTACACCTTC.